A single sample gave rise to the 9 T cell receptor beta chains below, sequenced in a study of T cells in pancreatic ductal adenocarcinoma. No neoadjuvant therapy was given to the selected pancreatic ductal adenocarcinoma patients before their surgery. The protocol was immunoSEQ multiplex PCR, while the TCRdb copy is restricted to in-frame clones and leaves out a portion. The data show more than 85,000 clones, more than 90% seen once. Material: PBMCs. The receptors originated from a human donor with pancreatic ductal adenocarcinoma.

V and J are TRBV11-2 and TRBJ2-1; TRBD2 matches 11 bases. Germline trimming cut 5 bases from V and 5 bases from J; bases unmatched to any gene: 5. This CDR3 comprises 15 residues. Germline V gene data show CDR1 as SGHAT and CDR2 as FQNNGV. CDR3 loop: CASSPRLAGNNEQFF. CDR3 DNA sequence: TGTGCCAGCAGCCCCCGACTAGCGGGGAACAATGAGCAGTTCTTC.

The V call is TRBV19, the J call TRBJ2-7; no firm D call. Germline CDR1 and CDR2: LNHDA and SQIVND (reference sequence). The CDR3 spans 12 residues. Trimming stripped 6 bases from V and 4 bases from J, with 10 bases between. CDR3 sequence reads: CASRMGSYEQYF. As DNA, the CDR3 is TGTGCCAGTAGGATGGGCTCGTACGAGCAGTACTTC.

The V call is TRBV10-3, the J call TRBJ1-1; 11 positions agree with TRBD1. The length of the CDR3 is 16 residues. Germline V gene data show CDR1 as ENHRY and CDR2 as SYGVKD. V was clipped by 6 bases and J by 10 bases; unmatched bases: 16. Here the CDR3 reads CAIRGGPGQGGDRAFF. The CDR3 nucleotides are TGTGCCATCAGGGGGGGCCCGGGACAGGGGGGTGATAGAGCTTTCTTT.

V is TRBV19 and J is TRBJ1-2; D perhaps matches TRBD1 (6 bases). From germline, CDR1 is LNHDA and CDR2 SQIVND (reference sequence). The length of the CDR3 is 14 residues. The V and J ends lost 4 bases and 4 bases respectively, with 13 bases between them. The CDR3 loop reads CASSTGDIGYGYTF. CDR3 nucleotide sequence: TGTGCCAGTAGTACCGGGGACATTGGCTATGGCTACACCTTC.

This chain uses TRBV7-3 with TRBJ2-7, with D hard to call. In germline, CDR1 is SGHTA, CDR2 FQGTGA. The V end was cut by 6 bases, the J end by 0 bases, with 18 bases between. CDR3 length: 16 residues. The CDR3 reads CASSPLPVLSSYEQYF. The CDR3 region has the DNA TGTGCCAGCAGTCCCCTCCCCGTCCTTAGCTCCTACGAGCAGTACTTC.

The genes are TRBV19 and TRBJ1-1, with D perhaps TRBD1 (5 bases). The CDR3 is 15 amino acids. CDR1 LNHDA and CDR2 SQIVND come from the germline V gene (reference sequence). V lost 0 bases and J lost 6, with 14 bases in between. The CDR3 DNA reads TGTGCCAGTAGTATAGAGGCAGGGATGGTCGCTGAAGCTTTCTTT. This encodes CASSIEAGMVAEAFF.

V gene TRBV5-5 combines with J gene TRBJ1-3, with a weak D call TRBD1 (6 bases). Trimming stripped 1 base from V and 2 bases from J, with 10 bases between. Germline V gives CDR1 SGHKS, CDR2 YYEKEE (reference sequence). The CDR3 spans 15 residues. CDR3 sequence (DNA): TGTGCCAGCAGCTTGTACGGACAGCCTGGAAACACCATATATTTT. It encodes CASSLYGQPGNTIYF.

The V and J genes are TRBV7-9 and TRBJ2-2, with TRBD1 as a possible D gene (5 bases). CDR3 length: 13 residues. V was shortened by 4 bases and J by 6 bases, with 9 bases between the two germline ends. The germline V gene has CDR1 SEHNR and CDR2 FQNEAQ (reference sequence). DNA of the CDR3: TGTGCCAGCAGCTCCCAGGGTTCCGGGGAGCTGTTTTTT. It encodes CASSSQGSGELFF.

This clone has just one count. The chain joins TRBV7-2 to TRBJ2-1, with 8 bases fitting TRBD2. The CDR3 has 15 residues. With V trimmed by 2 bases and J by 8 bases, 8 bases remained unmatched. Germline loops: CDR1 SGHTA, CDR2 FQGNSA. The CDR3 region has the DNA TGTGCCAGCAGCTTATCCAGCGGGAGTATCTATGAGCAGTTCTTC. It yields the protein CASSLSSGSIYEQFF. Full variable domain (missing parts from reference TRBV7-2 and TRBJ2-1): GAGVSQSPSNKVTEKGKDVELRCDPISGHTALYWYRQSLGQGLEFLIYFQGNSAPDKSGLPSDRFSAERTGGSVSTLTIQRTQQEDSAVYLCASSLSSGSIYEQFFGPGTRLTVL.